The 5 T cell receptor beta chains reported below all come from one sample, sequenced in a study of cytomegalovirus exposure and HLA in healthy donors. With 60 Vbeta and 13 Jbeta primers, the PCR was carried out. TCRdb's table, derived via immunoSEQ multiplex PCR, lists solely in-frame clones and lacks some. The sample has 50,000 to 75,000 clones, and its top ten clones hold approximately 2%. The sequenced material came from PBMCs. Receptor source: a woman between 18 and 30 years old in good health and CMV-seronegative.

This sequence joins TRBV4-2 and TRBJ2-6, with no clear D. This CDR3 spans 16 amino acids. V shed 0 bases and J shed 0 bases, with 6 bases lying between them. Germline CDR1 reads LGHNA; CDR2 reads YNFKEQ. The chain's CDR3 is CASSQDTISGANVLTF. The CDR3 DNA sequence: TGTGCCAGCAGCCAAGACACAATCTCTGGGGCCAACGTCCTGACTTTC.

The V call is TRBV29-1, the J call TRBJ2-3; D is undetermined. Germline-derived CDR1 and CDR2 are SQVTM and ANQGSEA. The CDR3 has 10 amino acids. CDR3 protein: CMTDTDTQYF. For the CDR3, the DNA is TGCATGACTGACACAGATACGCAGTATTTT.

The chain links TRBV5-6 to TRBJ1-1; tentative D call: TRBD1 (6 bases). Germline assignment: CDR1 SGHDT and CDR2 YYEEEE. The CDR3 contains 18 residues. Trimming took off 3 bases at V and 2 bases at J, with 23 bases between the two ends. CDR3 nucleotide sequence: TGTGCCAGCAGCTCCTACTACAGGGTACACAACGCTAACACTGAAGCTTTCTTT. Its protein product is CASSSYYRVHNANTEAFF.

V usage is TRBV5-1 and J usage is TRBJ2-5; tentative D call: TRBD2 (5 bases). The CDR3 covers 12 residues. The V end was cut by 5 bases, the J end by 5 bases, with 10 bases between. Germline-derived CDR1 and CDR2 are SGHRS and YFSETQ. The CDR3 DNA sequence: TGCGCCAGCAGGGGGAGTGGGGAGACCCAGTACTTC. It specifies CASRGSGETQYF.

The gene calls are TRBV6-4 and TRBJ2-2, with D tentatively TRBD1 (6 bases). Trimming removed 3 bases at V and 4 bases at J, with 6 bases between. The CDR3 is 13 residues long. Germline CDR1 reads MRHNA; CDR2 reads SNTAGT. CDR3 bases: TGTGCCAGCAGTGAGACAGGCACCGGGGAGCTGTTTTTT. Protein product: CASSETGTGELFF.